This T cell receptor (beta chain) is from a study of blood T cells in healthy people across ages. This clonotype was detected many times. As yet, its antigen is unknown. Study-wide points: With age, beta diversity per million T cells declined roughly linearly, significantly by about 37.

CDR1 SQVTM and CDR2 ANQGSEA come from the germline V gene. V was pared by 5 bases and J by 0 bases, with 8 bases between. This CDR3 comprises 14 residues. A sample-barcoded 5' primer and a J-beta primer mix were used in a second PCR of about 7 to 12 cycles. MiXCR, applied by TCRdb to the 5' RACE reads, yields one record per CDR3 protein. The data hold approximately 810,000 distinct CDR3 sequences, with about 28% observed a single time. The sequencing sample was made of blood. This clonotype originated in a woman aged 80 or over in good health. The chain uses TRBV29-1 and TRBJ2-6, with unresolved D. DNA of the CDR3: TGCAGCGTTTCTTTCTCCTCTGGGGCCAACGTCCTGACTTTC. Its translation is CSVSFSSGANVLTF.